This entry lists 19 T cell receptor beta chains sequenced from one sample in a study of T cells after yellow fever vaccination. TCRdb processed the 5' RACE reads anew with MiXCR; each CDR3 protein has one entry. The sample includes roughly 96,000 distinct CDR3 sequences, about 8.8% of them seen just once. This specimen consisted of CD8+ T cells not binding an NS4B(214-222) dextramer, sorted from PBMCs, obtained more than 14 days after the first yellow fever vaccination. These receptor sequences come from a man aged 18-30 years who received the YFV17D yellow fever vaccine.

This clonotype was seen only a few times. The chain uses TRBV5-1 and TRBJ2-7; D is possibly TRBD1 or TRBD2 (6 bases each). V lost 4 bases and J 6 bases, leaving 14 bases between the germline ends. The CDR3 covers 13 residues. Germline-derived CDR1 and CDR2 are SGHRS and YFSETQ. CDR3 DNA: TGCGCCAGCAGCACCGAGGGGGGAGTCGAGCAGTACTTC. Protein: CASSTEGGVEQYF.

This clonotype was counted only a few times. This chain connects TRBV25-1 to TRBJ2-3; 8 bases align to TRBD2. Germline V lookup: CDR1 MGHDK, CDR2 SYGVNS. There are 13 residues in the CDR3. After removal of 7 bases from V and 4 bases from J, the junction contained 4 bases not matched to a gene. For the CDR3, the DNA is TGTGCCAGCACGGGGGGGTGGGCAGATACGCAGTATTTT. Translation gives CASTGGWADTQYF.

The gene calls are TRBV29-1 and TRBJ2-7; the match to TRBD1 covers 8 bases. CDR3 length equals 11 residues. The germline V gene encodes CDR1 SQVTM and CDR2 ANQGSEA. The V and J ends lost 5 bases and 4 bases, in that order; junction bases with no gene match: 1. The CDR3 protein is CSVRTGYEQYV. The CDR3 coding sequence is TGCAGCGTTAGGACAGGGTACGAGCAGTACGTC.

This clonotype came up many times. The V gene is TRBV12-3 or TRBV12-4, the J gene TRBJ2-3; weak D call: TRBD1 (5 bases). CDR3 size: 15 residues. V lost 3 bases to trimming and J lost 4 bases, with 14 bases between them. The CDR3 DNA sequence: TGTGCCAGCAGTTTTGGGCAAGGGGTGCCAGATACGCAGTATTTT. It translates to CASSFGQGVPDTQYF.

The chain recombines TRBV28 with TRBJ2-7; 9 nucleotides match TRBD1. CDR3 length: 13 amino acids. Unmatched junction bases numbered 2, after V lost 7 bases and J lost 1 base. Per the germline V gene, CDR1 is MDHEN and CDR2 is SYDVKM. For the CDR3, the DNA is TGTGCCAGCAATGGACAGGGGTCCTACGAGCAGTACGTC. It encodes CASNGQGSYEQYV.

This clonotype was seen only a few times. The V call is TRBV27, the J call TRBJ2-1; possibly TRBD1 or TRBD2 for D (5 bases each). The V gene's germline CDR1 is MNHEY and CDR2 SMNVEV (reference sequence). The CDR3 is 15 amino acids. V dropped 6 bases and J dropped 6 bases, with 18 bases sitting between them. CDR3 protein: CASRRGGYGGNEQFF. The CDR3 DNA sequence: TGTGCCAGCAGACGTGGGGGTTATGGGGGCAATGAGCAGTTCTTC.

This clonotype has a handful of counts. The chain is built from TRBV4-1 and TRBJ1-2; D might be TRBD1 (5 bases). V was pared by 2 bases and J by 1 base, with 14 bases between. The CDR3 extends over 16 amino acids. Per the germline V gene, CDR1 is MGHRA and CDR2 is YSYEKL. The DNA for the CDR3 is TGCGCCAGCAGCCAAACCCCCGGGGCGTTTAACTATGGCTACACCTTC. This codes for CASSQTPGAFNYGYTF.

There are a few counts of this clonotype. The J gene is TRBJ1-2, the V gene TRBV5-1; 8 nucleotides agree with TRBD1. Trimming removed 4 bases from V and 2 bases from J; junction bases left unmatched: 10. The CDR3 spans 16 residues. CDR1 is SGHRS, CDR2 YFSETQ, per germline. The CDR3 nucleotides read TGCGCCAGCAGCCCATTGGGACAGGTCACCAACTATGGCTACACCTTC. Translated, it gives CASSPLGQVTNYGYTF.

This clonotype has a handful of counts. The V and J genes are TRBV28 and TRBJ2-5, with 11 bases identical to TRBD2. CDR3 length: 17 residues. From germline, CDR1 is MDHEN and CDR2 SYDVKM. Trimming cost V 5 bases and J 4 bases; bases outside gene matches: 12. CDR3 DNA: TGTGCCAGCAGTCTACTCCTAGCGGGGGGATGGGGAGAGACCCAGTACTTC. Translating it yields CASSLLLAGGWGETQYF.

This clonotype was counted ten times or more. The rearrangement uses TRBV4-3 and TRBJ2-3; D not certain. Germline CDR1 and CDR2: LGHNA and YSLEER. The CDR3 loop spans 15 amino acids. Between the trimmed V and J ends, which lost 2 bases and 5 bases, there was a span of 14 bases. CDR3 coding DNA: TGCGCCAGCAGCCAATATGGTAATGAGGAAGATACGCAGTATTTT. Encoded protein: CASSQYGNEEDTQYF.

The chain links TRBV9 to TRBJ2-4, with no clear D. Trimming stripped 0 bases from V and 9 bases from J, with 10 bases between. Germline CDR1 and CDR2: SGDLS and YYNGEE. This CDR3 has 13 residues. The CDR3 reads CASSVGEWGIQYF. CDR3 coding DNA: TGTGCCAGCAGCGTAGGAGAATGGGGCATTCAGTACTTC.

Regarding this clonotype: The junction shows a germline mismatch at one end, possibly a read error. This chain joins TRBV7-6 and TRBJ2-2; 13 positions agree with TRBD2. CDR3 length: 18 amino acids. Looked up from germline, CDR1 is SGHVS and CDR2 is FNYEAQ. The CDR3 protein is CASSSSQTSGGNAGELFF. The CDR3, as DNA: TGTGCCAGCAGCTCAAGTCAGACTAGCGGGGGGAACGCCGGGGAGCTGTTTTTT.

The genes are TRBV5-4 and TRBJ1-2, with D perhaps TRBD1 (5 bases). V shed 3 bases and J shed 3 bases, with 9 bases lying between them. This CDR3 is built from 13 residues. The germline gives CDR1 SGHNT, CDR2 YYREEE (reference sequence). The chain's CDR3 is CASSSDSDYGYTF. Written as DNA, the CDR3 is TGTGCCAGCAGCTCCGACAGCGACTATGGCTACACCTTC.

The V call is TRBV27, the J call TRBJ2-1; D unclear. Germline lookup yields CDR1 MNHEY and CDR2 SMNVEV (reference sequence). V shed 4 bases and J shed 5 bases, with 9 bases lying between them. The CDR3 has 13 residues. The CDR3 sequence: CASSSPAHNEQFF. CDR3 nucleotide sequence: TGTGCCAGCAGTTCACCAGCGCACAATGAGCAGTTCTTC.

The chain couples TRBV28 to TRBJ2-7; 7 bases are shared with TRBD1. From germline, CDR1 is MDHEN and CDR2 SYDVKM. This CDR3 contains 14 residues. Trimming at V came to 1 base and at J to 6 bases, leaving 6 bases not matched to a gene. CDR3 nucleotides: TGTGCCAGCAGTTTATACAGGGGAATGGGCGAGCAGTACGTC. Translated, it gives CASSLYRGMGEQYV.

This clonotype was counted a few times. The chain is built from TRBV6-5 and TRBJ2-5; 8 nucleotides align to TRBD2. The CDR3 spans 15 residues. Per germline, CDR1 MNHEY and CDR2 SVGAGI. Trimming removed 7 bases from V and 2 bases from J; junction bases left unmatched: 9. CDR3 amino acids: CASTYLSGEQETQYF. The CDR3 region has the DNA TGTGCCAGCACCTACCTTAGCGGGGAACAAGAGACCCAGTACTTC.

This clonotype turned up a few times. V is TRBV20-1 and J is TRBJ1-1, with TRBD1 as a possible D gene (5 bases). Trimming cost V 0 bases and J 2 bases, with 7 bases left between them. This CDR3 has 13 residues. Germline lookup yields CDR1 DFQATT and CDR2 SNEGSKA (reference sequence). The CDR3: CSAREGPNTEAFF. CDR3 coding DNA: TGCAGTGCTAGAGAGGGGCCTAACACTGAAGCTTTCTTT.

The J gene is TRBJ2-7, the V gene TRBV9; D perhaps matches TRBD2 (6 bases). V lost 0 bases, J lost 0 bases, and 10 bases lay in between. The V gene's germline CDR1 is SGDLS and CDR2 YYNGEE. There are 15 residues in the CDR3. In nucleotides, the CDR3 is TGTGCCAGCAGCGTAGATGCGGGGAGCTCCTACGAGCAGTACTTC. Translation: CASSVDAGSSYEQYF.

This clonotype has just a few counts. The chain recombines TRBV7-9 with TRBJ2-2; possibly TRBD2 for D (6 bases). Germline CDR1 SEHNR, CDR2 FQNEAQ (reference sequence). The CDR3 extends over 15 amino acids. V lost 3 bases and J lost 5, with 13 bases in between. The CDR3 region is CASSFERAGTGELFF. CDR3 nucleotides: TGTGCCAGCAGCTTTGAAAGGGCGGGGACCGGGGAGCTGTTTTTT.